This T cell receptor (beta chain) originates from a study of T cell repertoires in cytomegalovirus infection. This clonotype occurred a few times. No antigen is known for it. TCRdb ran MiXCR on the reads and lists one entry per CDR3 protein. The table includes about 890,000 distinct CDR3 sequences, around 32% detected once. This CDR3 has 15 residues. V dropped 1 base and J dropped 7 bases, with 14 bases sitting between them. The input for sequencing was cultured CD8+ T cells from PBMCs, taken from culture after CMV antigen stimulation. This receptor was taken from a human donor in good health (CMV status not recorded). Some clones in this sample may be carry-over from other donors' samples. The gene calls are TRBV12-3 or TRBV12-4 and TRBJ1-5; TRBD1 might be the D (5 bases). The DNA for the CDR3 is TGTGCCAGCAGTTTAGTCGGAGGGGAAGGCCAGCCCCAGCATTTT. Its protein product is CASSLVGGEGQPQHF.